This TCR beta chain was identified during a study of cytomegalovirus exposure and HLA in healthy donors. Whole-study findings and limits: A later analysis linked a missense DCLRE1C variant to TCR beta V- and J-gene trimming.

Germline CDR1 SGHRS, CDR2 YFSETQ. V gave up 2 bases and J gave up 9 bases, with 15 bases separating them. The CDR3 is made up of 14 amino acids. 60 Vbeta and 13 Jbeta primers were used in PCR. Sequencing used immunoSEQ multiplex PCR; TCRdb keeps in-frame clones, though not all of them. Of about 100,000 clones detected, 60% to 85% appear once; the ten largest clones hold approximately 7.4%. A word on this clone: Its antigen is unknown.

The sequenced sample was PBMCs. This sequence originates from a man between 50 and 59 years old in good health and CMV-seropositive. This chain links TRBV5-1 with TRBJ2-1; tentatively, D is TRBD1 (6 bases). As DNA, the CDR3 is TGCGCCAGCAGCTTTGGGACAACTGACTTTGAGCAGTTCTTC. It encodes CASSFGTTDFEQFF.